Included here is one T cell receptor beta chain sequence, with context. Its antigen is not known. This sample was included in a study of beta chain features in type 1 diabetes. Every single donor gave one heparinised blood draw, and these averaged roughly 100 mL. Via CD45RO/CCR7/CD25/CD127/CD95/CD27, cells of the CD4+ naive, central memory, regulatory and stem cell-like memory subsets were sorted. Study-level results: Researchers reported that naive, central memory and Treg TCRB repertoires appeared more similar in patients than in healthy donors. VDJ junctions in type 1 diabetes patients carried more deletions and fewer insertions.

The isolated RNA, all of it, was reverse transcribed, so expressed TCRB transcripts were what got sequenced. Clones were sequenced by immunoSEQ multiplex PCR, and TCRdb holds only the in-frame ones, with some missing. Here the sample spans under 300,000 clones, around 7.8% being singletons. V lost 4 bases, J lost 6 bases, and 9 bases lay in between. This CDR3 has 12 amino acids. In germline, CDR1 is SQVTM, CDR2 ANQGSEA. The rearrangement joins TRBV29-1 to TRBJ2-2, with D unclear. The sequenced material came from central memory CD4+ T cells from blood. The TCR originated in a woman younger than 30 in good health. CDR3 residues: CSVGSGPGELFF. The CDR3 DNA is TGCAGCGTTGGGTCGGGTCCCGGGGAGCTGTTTTTT.